The sequence of this T cell receptor (beta chain) was determined in a study of blood T cell repertoires in COVID-19. CDR3 size: 15 residues. The V and J ends lost 5 bases and 13 bases respectively, with 21 bases between them. Germline V gene lookup returns CDR1 MNHNS and CDR2 SASEGT. Libraries were prepared by immunoSEQ multiplex PCR; TCRdb keeps only in-frame clonotypes and omits some of them. The sample has almost 250,000 clones; 85% to 90% are singletons. The TCR comes from a woman aged 50 to 65 who had recovered from COVID-19. Sequenced input: PBMCs or T cells enriched from blood (not recorded which). The V call is TRBV6-1, the J call TRBJ1-6, with D possibly being TRBD1 (6 bases). CDR3 sequence: CASSTWDEGVPPLHF. The CDR3 region has the DNA TGTGCCAGCAGTACCTGGGACGAGGGGGTTCCTCCCCTCCACTTT.